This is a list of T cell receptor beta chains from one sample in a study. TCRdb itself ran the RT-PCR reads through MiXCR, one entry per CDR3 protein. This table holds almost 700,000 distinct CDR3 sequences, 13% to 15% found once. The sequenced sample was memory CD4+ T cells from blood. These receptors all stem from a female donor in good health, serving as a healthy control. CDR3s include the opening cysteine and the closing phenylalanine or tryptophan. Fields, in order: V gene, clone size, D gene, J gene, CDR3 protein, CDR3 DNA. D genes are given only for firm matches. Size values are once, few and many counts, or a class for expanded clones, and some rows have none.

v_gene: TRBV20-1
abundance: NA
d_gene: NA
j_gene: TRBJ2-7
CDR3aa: CSAATVPSYEQYF
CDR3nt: TGCAGTGCTGCCACGGTTCCCTCCTACGAGCAGTACTTC

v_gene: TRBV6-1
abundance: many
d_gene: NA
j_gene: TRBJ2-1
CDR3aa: CASSARDWDNEQFF
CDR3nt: TGTGCCAGCAGTGCTCGGGACTGGGACAATGAGCAGTTCTTC

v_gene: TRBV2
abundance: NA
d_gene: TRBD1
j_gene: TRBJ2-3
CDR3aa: CASTPTGAPDTQYF
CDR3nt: TGTGCCAGCACTCCGACAGGGGCCCCAGATACGCAGTATTTT

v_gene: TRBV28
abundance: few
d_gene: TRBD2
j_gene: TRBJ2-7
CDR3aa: CASRMGGWGDEQYF
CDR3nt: TGTGCCAGCAGAATGGGAGGGTGGGGCGACGAGCAGTACTTC

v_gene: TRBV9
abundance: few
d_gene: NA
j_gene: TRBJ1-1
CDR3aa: CASSVTGVTEAFF
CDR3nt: TGTGCCAGCAGCGTAACGGGGGTGACTGAAGCTTTCTTT

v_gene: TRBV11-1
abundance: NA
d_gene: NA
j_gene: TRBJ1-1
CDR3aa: CASSLVTPPTEAFF
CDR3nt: TGTGCCAGCAGCTTAGTGACGCCCCCCACTGAAGCTTTCTTT

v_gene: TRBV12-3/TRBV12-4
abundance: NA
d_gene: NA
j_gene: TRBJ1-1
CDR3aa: CASSPSVWVTEAFF
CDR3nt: TGTGCCAGCAGTCCGTCTGTATGGGTCACTGAAGCTTTCTTT

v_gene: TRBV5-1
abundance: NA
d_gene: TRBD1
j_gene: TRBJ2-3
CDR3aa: CASSRGQGPDTQYF
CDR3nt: TGCGCCAGCAGCCGAGGACAGGGGCCAGATACGCAGTATTTT

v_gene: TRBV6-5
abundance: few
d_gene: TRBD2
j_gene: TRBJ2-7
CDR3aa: CASRGALAGFEQYF
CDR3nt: TGTGCCAGCAGGGGGGCCCTAGCGGGTTTCGAGCAGTACTTC

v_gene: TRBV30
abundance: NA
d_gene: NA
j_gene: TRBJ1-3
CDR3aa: CARNSHSGNTIYF
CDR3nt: TGTGCGCGAAATTCCCACTCTGGAAACACCATATATTTT

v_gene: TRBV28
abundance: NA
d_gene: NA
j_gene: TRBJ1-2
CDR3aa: CASSFDRWGLGYTF
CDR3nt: TGTGCCAGCAGTTTCGACAGGTGGGGCCTTGGCTACACCTTC

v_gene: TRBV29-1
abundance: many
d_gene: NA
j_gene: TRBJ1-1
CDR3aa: CSVTGRMNTEAFF
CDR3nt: TGCAGCGTGACGGGACGGATGAACACTGAAGCTTTCTTT

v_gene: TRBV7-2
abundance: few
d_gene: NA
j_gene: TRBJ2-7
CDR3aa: CASSPDWARDSRSYEQYF
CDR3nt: TGTGCCAGCAGCCCCGATTGGGCGCGGGACAGTCGCTCCTACGAGCAGTACTTC

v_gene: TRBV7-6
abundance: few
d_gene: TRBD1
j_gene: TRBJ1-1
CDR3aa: CASSLVGTGEGTEAFF
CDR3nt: TGTGCCAGCAGCTTAGTTGGGACAGGGGAAGGCACTGAAGCTTTCTTT

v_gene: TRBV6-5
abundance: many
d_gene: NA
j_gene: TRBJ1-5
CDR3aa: CASRAGSNSNQPQHF
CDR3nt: TGTGCCAGCCGAGCGGGGAGTAATAGCAATCAGCCCCAGCATTTT

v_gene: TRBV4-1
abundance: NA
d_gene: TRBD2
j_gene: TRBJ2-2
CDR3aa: CASSQVGTSSGELFF
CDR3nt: TGCGCCAGCAGCCAAGTTGGGACTAGCTCCGGGGAGCTGTTTTTT

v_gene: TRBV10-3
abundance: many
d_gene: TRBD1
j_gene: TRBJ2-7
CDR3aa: CAISGGTGWYEQYF
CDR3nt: TGTGCCATCAGTGGAGGGACAGGGTGGTACGAGCAGTACTTC

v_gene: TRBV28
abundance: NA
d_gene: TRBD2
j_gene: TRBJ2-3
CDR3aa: CASSPAGLAADTQYF
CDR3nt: TGTGCCAGCAGTCCCGCGGGACTAGCCGCAGATACGCAGTATTTT

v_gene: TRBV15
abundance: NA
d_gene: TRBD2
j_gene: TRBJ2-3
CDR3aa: CATSREETSPFGEQYF
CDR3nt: TGTGCCACCAGCAGAGAGGAGACTAGCCCCTTTGGAGAGCAGTATTTT

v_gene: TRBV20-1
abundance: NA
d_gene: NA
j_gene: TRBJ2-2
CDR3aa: CSERAANTGELFF
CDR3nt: TGCAGTGAAAGGGCAGCTAACACCGGGGAGCTGTTTTTT

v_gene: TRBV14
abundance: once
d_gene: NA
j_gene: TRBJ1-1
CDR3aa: CASSQGLGTEAFF
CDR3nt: TGTGCCAGCAGCCAGGGCTTGGGTACTGAAGCTTTCTTT

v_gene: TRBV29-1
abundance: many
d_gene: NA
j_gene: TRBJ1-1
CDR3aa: CSVATVNTEAFF
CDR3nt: TGCAGCGTGGCGACCGTGAACACTGAAGCTTTCTTT

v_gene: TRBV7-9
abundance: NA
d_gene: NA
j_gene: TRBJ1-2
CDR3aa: CASSSRDSGNYGYTF
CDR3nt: TGTGCCAGCAGCTCCCGGGACTCCGGGAACTATGGCTACACCTTC

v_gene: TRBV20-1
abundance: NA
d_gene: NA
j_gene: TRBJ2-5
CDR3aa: CSAREQTGGEAQDF
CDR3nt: TGCAGTGCTAGAGAACAGACCGGGGGAGAGGCCCAGGACTTC

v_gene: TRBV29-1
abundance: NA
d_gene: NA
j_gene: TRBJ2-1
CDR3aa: CSVDRGSYIEQFF
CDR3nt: TGCAGCGTTGACCGGGGGAGTTATATTGAGCAGTTCTTC

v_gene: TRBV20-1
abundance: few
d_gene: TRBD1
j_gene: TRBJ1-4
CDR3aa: CSASSGTGDEKLFF
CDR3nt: TGCAGTGCTAGCTCCGGGACAGGGGATGAAAAACTGTTTTTT

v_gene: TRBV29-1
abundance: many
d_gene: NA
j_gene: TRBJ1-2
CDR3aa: CSVVGSIYGYTF
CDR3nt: TGCAGCGTTGTCGGGTCGATCTATGGCTACACCTTC

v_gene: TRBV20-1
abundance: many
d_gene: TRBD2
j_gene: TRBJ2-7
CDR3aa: CSARTSGRGEQYF
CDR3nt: TGCAGTGCCCGGACTAGCGGGAGAGGGGAGCAGTACTTC

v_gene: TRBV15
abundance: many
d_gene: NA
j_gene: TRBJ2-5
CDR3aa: CATSRRSGAQETQYF
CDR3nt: TGTGCCACCAGCAGGAGGTCAGGGGCCCAAGAGACCCAGTACTTC

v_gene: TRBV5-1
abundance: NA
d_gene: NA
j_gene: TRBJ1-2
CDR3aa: CASSPGGGPKFGGYTF
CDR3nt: TGCGCCAGCAGCCCCGGCGGCGGCCCAAAATTTGGAGGCTACACCTTC

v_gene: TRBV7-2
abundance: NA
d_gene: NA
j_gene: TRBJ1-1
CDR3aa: CASSLDQGRTEAFF
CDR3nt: TGTGCCAGCAGCTTAGATCAGGGGCGGACTGAAGCTTTCTTT

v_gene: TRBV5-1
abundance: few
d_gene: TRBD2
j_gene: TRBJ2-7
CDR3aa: CASSVSGGWNEQYF
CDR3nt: TGCGCCAGCTCCGTTAGCGGGGGGTGGAACGAGCAGTACTTC